This is a list of T cell receptor beta chains from one sample in a study of shared clonotypes between healthy human individuals. Only in-frame clones appear in the TCRdb table, and some are missing; sequencing was by immunoSEQ multiplex PCR. The sample holds roughly 700,000 clones, over 65% seen once. Sequenced material: memory CD4+ T cells sorted from blood. The receptors originated from a woman in her thirties in good health. The CDR3 runs from the conserved cysteine through the conserved F or W. D genes are given only for firm matches. Part of the rows lack a size; the others show once, few, many or a class for expanded clones.

j_call clone_size v_call d_call cdr3_aa cdr3_nt
TRBJ2-1 NA TRBV11-2 NA CASTSGQGYNEQFF TGTGCCAGCACGAGCGGGCAGGGCTACAATGAGCAGTTCTTC
TRBJ2-7 NA TRBV27 NA CASSFKRSSYEQYF TGTGCCAGCAGTTTTAAGCGTAGCTCCTACGAGCAGTACTTC
TRBJ2-7 NA TRBV7-2 NA CASSHYGSPSHEQYF TGTGCCAGCAGTCACTATGGGTCACCCTCCCACGAGCAGTACTTC
TRBJ2-7 NA TRBV28 TRBD1 CASSYRGRSYEQYF TGTGCCAGCAGCTACAGGGGGCGTTCCTACGAGCAGTACTTC
TRBJ2-3 NA TRBV2 NA CASRKGASTDTQYF TGTGCCAGCAGAAAAGGGGCTAGCACAGATACGCAGTATTTT
TRBJ2-7 NA TRBV7-2 NA CASSLTKAYEQYF TGTGCCAGCAGCTTAACCAAGGCCTACGAGCAGTACTTC
TRBJ2-5 NA TRBV7-8 NA CASSRPGGARETQYF TGTGCCAGCAGCCGCCCGGGGGGCGCGCGAGAGACCCAGTACTTC
TRBJ2-7 NA TRBV5-1 NA CASSLGLDLTYEQYF TGCGCCAGCAGCTTGGGCCTAGACCTCACCTACGAGCAGTACTTC
TRBJ1-1 many TRBV29-1 NA CSVAPGNTEAFF TGCAGCGTTGCCCCGGGTAACACTGAAGCTTTCTTT
TRBJ1-5 few TRBV19 TRBD1 CASMGQGNQPQHF TGTGCCAGTATGGGACAGGGTAATCAGCCCCAGCATTTT
TRBJ2-3 few TRBV11-2 NA CASSLEGSSTDTQYF TGTGCCAGCAGCTTAGAGGGGTCTAGCACAGATACGCAGTATTTT
TRBJ1-5 NA TRBV19 NA CATQPQFNQPQHF TGTGCCACCCAACCTCAATTCAATCAGCCCCAGCATTTT
TRBJ2-7 NA TRBV28 TRBD2 CASSFLLAGYYEQYF TGTGCCAGCAGTTTCCTTCTAGCGGGGTACTACGAGCAGTACTTC
TRBJ2-7 NA TRBV5-4 NA CASSSGQDYEQYF TGTGCCAGCAGCTCTGGACAAGACTACGAGCAGTACTTC
TRBJ1-4 few TRBV19 TRBD1 CASSLQGATNEKLFF TGTGCCAGCTCCCTCCAGGGGGCAACTAATGAAAAACTGTTTTTT
TRBJ2-1 NA TRBV21-1 NA CASSKVFGWWRFLAYNEQFF TGTGCCAGCAGCAAAGTGTTTGGGTGGTGGCGGTTTCTCGCCTACAATGAGCAGTTCTTC
TRBJ1-1 NA TRBV5-6 NA CASSSVGVRNTEAFF TGTGCCAGCAGCTCGGTGGGTGTGAGGAACACTGAAGCTTTCTTT
TRBJ1-4 NA TRBV7-8 NA CASSPREVGKLFF TGTGCCAGCAGCCCGCGGGAAGTGGGAAAACTGTTTTTT
TRBJ2-1 once TRBV9 TRBD2 CASSVGTSRGDEQFF TGTGCCAGCAGCGTCGGGACTAGCCGGGGGGATGAGCAGTTCTTC
TRBJ2-7 few TRBV10-3 TRBD2 CAISERLAGVYEQYF TGTGCCATCAGTGAAAGACTAGCGGGAGTCTACGAGCAGTACTTC
TRBJ2-1 NA TRBV7-2 NA CASSLNSLGSYNEQFF TGTGCCAGCAGCTTAAATTCCCTAGGGTCCTACAATGAGCAGTTCTTC
TRBJ1-6 NA TRBV6-5 NA CASSYGFGRNNSPLHF TGTGCCAGCAGTTACGGTTTCGGACGGAATAATTCACCCCTCCACTTT
TRBJ2-7 NA TRBV7-8 NA CASSLATGQYF TGTGCCAGCAGCTTAGCGACAGGGCAGTACTTC
TRBJ1-4 NA TRBV29-1 NA CSVTRANNEKLFF TGCAGCGTCACCAGGGCGAATAATGAAAAACTGTTTTTT
TRBJ2-7 NA TRBV5-6 NA CASSLRSYEQYF TGTGCCAGCAGCTTACGCTCCTACGAGCAGTACTTC
TRBJ2-1 NA TRBV5-4 TRBD1 CASSGGTGEWQFF TGTGCCAGCAGCGGCGGGACAGGGGAATGGCAGTTCTTC
TRBJ2-5 once TRBV7-3 NA CASSRPGPRGETQYF TGTGCCAGCAGCCGCCCGGGTCCGAGGGGAGAGACCCAGTACTTC
TRBJ2-2 NA TRBV12-5 TRBD2 CASGSALAGVTGELFF TGTGCTAGTGGTTCAGCCCTAGCGGGAGTTACCGGGGAGCTGTTTTTT
TRBJ2-7 few TRBV7-2 NA CASSFQIVQGYEQYF TGTGCCAGCAGCTTTCAAATCGTTCAGGGCTACGAGCAGTACTTC
TRBJ2-7 NA TRBV6-6 NA CASSLSEGRYEQYF TGTGCCAGCAGCCTCTCGGAGGGCCGTTACGAGCAGTACTTC
TRBJ2-4 NA TRBV28 NA CASSSEGTLAKNIQYF TGTGCCAGCAGTTCCGAGGGAACGCTAGCCAAAAACATTCAGTACTTC
TRBJ2-7 NA TRBV19 NA CASSRSRSSYEQYF TGTGCCAGTAGTAGGTCGCGGAGCTCCTACGAGCAGTACTTC
TRBJ2-7 NA TRBV2 TRBD1 CASRTGGIYEQYF TGTGCCAGTCGGACAGGGGGCATCTACGAGCAGTACTTC
TRBJ2-2 once TRBV30 NA CAWSVNGELFF TGTGCCTGGAGTGTAAACGGGGAACTGTTTTTT
TRBJ2-5 few TRBV19 NA CASSFPSLTGKTQYF TGTGCCAGTAGTTTCCCCTCCTTAACAGGGAAGACCCAGTACTTC
TRBJ2-5 few TRBV6-4 NA CASRPQETQYF TGTGCCAGCAGACCCCAAGAGACCCAGTACTTC
TRBJ1-4 NA TRBV5-1 NA CASSSGRHNEKLFF TGCGCCAGCAGCTCGGGACGGCATAATGAAAAACTGTTTTTT
TRBJ1-3 many TRBV5-5 NA CASSFSETVGNTIYF TGTGCCAGCAGCTTCTCCGAGACCGTGGGAAACACCATATATTTT
TRBJ2-1 NA TRBV5-1 TRBD1 CASSLVTGFGNEQFF TGCGCCAGCAGCTTGGTGACAGGGTTTGGGAATGAGCAGTTCTTC
TRBJ2-7 few TRBV28 TRBD1 CASSSPGQSYEQYF TGTGCCAGCAGTTCTCCGGGACAGTCCTACGAGCAGTACTTC
TRBJ1-1 NA TRBV11-2 TRBD1 CASSLDGTGATEAFF TGTGCCAGCAGCTTAGACGGGACAGGGGCCACTGAAGCTTTCTTT
TRBJ1-2 NA TRBV23-1 NA CASSQSTRANYGYTF TGCGCCAGCAGTCAATCGACAAGAGCTAACTATGGCTACACCTTC
TRBJ2-5 NA TRBV5-6 NA CASSSPGGQETQYF TGTGCCAGCAGCTCCCCGGGTGGCCAAGAGACCCAGTACTTC
TRBJ2-5 NA TRBV6-7 TRBD2 CASSYSPSMGRDFTSGRLQETQYF TGTGCCAGCAGTTACTCGCCCTCGATGGGCAGGGATTTCACTAGCGGGAGGTTACAAGAGACCCAGTACTTC
TRBJ2-7 once TRBV30 TRBD1 CAWRPGQGHEQYF TGTGCCTGGAGGCCGGGACAGGGCCACGAGCAGTACTTC
TRBJ1-1 NA TRBV11-3 NA CASSLDTNTEAFF TGTGCCAGCAGCCTCGACACCAACACTGAAGCTTTCTTT
TRBJ2-2 NA TRBV27 TRBD1 CASSLWTGGARFATGELFF TGTGCCAGCAGTTTGTGGACAGGGGGCGCACGATTCGCCACCGGGGAGCTGTTTTTT
TRBJ2-5 NA TRBV28 NA CASKDVTGLATQYF TGTGCCAGCAAGGATGTAACAGGGCTGGCGACCCAGTACTTC
TRBJ2-7 NA TRBV19 TRBD1 CASSKGQVPYEQYF TGTGCCAGTAGTAAGGGACAGGTCCCCTACGAGCAGTACTTC
TRBJ1-5 NA TRBV7-2 NA CASSLVYSSNQPQHF TGTGCCAGCAGCTTAGTATACAGTAGCAATCAGCCCCAGCATTTT
TRBJ1-4 NA TRBV27 TRBD1 CASSSLDRGGKLFF TGTGCCAGCAGCTCCCTCGACAGGGGGGGAAAACTGTTTTTT
TRBJ2-7 few TRBV28 NA CASSRGLSYEQYF TGTGCCAGCAGCAGAGGGCTCTCCTACGAGCAGTACTTC
TRBJ2-1 once TRBV4-2 TRBD2 CASSQVSLAGPYEQFF TGTGCCAGCAGCCAAGTTAGTCTAGCGGGCCCCTATGAGCAGTTCTTC
TRBJ2-7 NA TRBV4-1 TRBD2 CASSQEGLAGGEQYF TGCGCCAGCAGCCAAGAAGGGCTAGCGGGAGGCGAGCAGTACTTC
TRBJ2-7 NA TRBV28 NA CASSFLPGRGAVYEQYF TGTGCCAGCAGTTTTTTACCGGGCCGCGGGGCCGTATACGAGCAGTACTTC
TRBJ2-7 NA TRBV5-1 NA CASSFQAGTNEQYF TGCGCCAGCAGCTTTCAGGCGGGAACCAACGAGCAGTACTTC
TRBJ1-5 few TRBV7-8 TRBD1 CASSPTGTGGGQPQHF TGTGCCAGCAGCCCGACCGGGACAGGGGGCGGACAGCCCCAGCATTTT
TRBJ2-3 NA TRBV28 NA CASRIGRLDTQYF TGTGCCAGCCGAATTGGACGGTTAGATACGCAGTATTTT
TRBJ1-2 few TRBV28 TRBD1 CASSIRDRAYGYTF TGTGCCAGCAGCATCCGGGACAGGGCCTATGGCTACACCTTC